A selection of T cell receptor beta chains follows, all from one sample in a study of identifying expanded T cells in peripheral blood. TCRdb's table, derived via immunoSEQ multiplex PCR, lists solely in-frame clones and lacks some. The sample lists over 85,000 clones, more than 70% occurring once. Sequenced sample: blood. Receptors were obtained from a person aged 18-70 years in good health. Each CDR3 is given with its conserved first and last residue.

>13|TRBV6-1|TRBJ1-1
CASSEGQGWSAFF
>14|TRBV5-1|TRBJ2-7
CASSQDSYTYEQYF
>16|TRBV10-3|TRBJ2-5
CAISGDHGRGTETQYF
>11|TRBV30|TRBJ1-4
CAWGSNEKLFF
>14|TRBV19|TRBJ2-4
CASSIVRGTYIQYF
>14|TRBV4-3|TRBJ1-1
CASSQDWGGTEAFF
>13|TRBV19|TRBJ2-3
CASRAEYTDTQYF
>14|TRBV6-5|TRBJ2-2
CASRRGGNTGELFF
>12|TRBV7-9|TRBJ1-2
CASSLGGYGYTF
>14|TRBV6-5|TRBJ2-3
CASSGVAWGDTQYF
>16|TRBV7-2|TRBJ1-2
CASSLFTAPGTGGYTF
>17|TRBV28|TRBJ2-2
CASSLWELAGGPGELFF
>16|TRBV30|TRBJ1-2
CAWSPYPHRGSYGYTF
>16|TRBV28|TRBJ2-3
CASSPSLGQGDDTQYF
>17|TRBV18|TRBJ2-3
CASSLPGLAVGPDTQYF